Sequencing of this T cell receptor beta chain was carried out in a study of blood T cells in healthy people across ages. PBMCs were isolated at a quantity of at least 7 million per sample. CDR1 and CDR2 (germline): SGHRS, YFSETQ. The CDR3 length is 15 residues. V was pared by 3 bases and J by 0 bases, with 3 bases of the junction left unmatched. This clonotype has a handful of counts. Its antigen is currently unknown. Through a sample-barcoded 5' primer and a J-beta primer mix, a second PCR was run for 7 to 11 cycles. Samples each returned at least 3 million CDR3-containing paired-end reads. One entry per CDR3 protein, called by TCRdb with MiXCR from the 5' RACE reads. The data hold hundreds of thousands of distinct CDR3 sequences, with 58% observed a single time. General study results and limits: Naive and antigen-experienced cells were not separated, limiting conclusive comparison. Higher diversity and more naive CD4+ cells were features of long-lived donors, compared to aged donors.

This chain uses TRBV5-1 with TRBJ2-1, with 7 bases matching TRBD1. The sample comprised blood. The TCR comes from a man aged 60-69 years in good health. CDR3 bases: TGCGCCAGCAGCTCGACAGGGCTCTCCTACAATGAGCAGTTCTTC. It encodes CASSSTGLSYNEQFF.